The T cell receptor beta chain under discussion was sequenced for a study of T cells in Graves' hyperthyroidism and ophthalmopathy. V lost 3 bases and J 0 bases, leaving 11 bases between the germline ends. Per the germline V gene, CDR1 is SEHNR and CDR2 is FQNEAQ (reference sequence). CDR3 length equals 16 residues. This clonotype has a handful of counts. There were TCR beta CDR3 regions amplified from RNA transcripts. The HTBI primer set drove a first-round RT-PCR of the TCR CDR3. TCRdb called the multiplex PCR reads again in MiXCR, with one record for every CDR3 protein. The sample contains 650,000 to 750,000 distinct CDR3 sequences, approximately 14% of which appear only once.

Sequencing was done on a sample of blood. The V gene is TRBV7-9, the J gene TRBJ2-2; D possibly corresponds to TRBD2 (6 bases). The sequence was collected from a woman between 18 and 29 years old with Graves' hyperthyroidism. CDR3 loop: CASSFEAGPNTGELFF. The CDR3 nucleotides read TGTGCCAGCAGCTTTGAGGCGGGACCGAACACCGGGGAGCTGTTTTTT.